Listed below are T cell receptor beta chains from one sample, sequenced in a study of CD8 T cells in ankylosing spondylitis. TCRdb reprocessed the 5' RACE reads via MiXCR and lists one record per CDR3 protein. This sample has 250,000 to 300,000 distinct CDR3 sequences, with around 18% found just once. The sequenced material came from blood, either unsorted or a sorted T cell fraction (not recorded which). These receptors were obtained from a male donor with ankylosing spondylitis or in good health (not recorded which). Both conserved end residues are part of each CDR3. D genes are given only for firm matches. Rows may omit the clone size; those that give it use once, few, many or a size class.

>TRBJ2-1|.|TRBV9|.
TGTGCCAGCAGCGCCTCTGGGGGGAATGAGCAGTTCTTC
CASSASGGNEQFF
>TRBJ2-4|.|TRBV29-1|.
TGCAGCGTTGGGGCCGGCTCGGGGGACATTCAGTACTTC
CSVGAGSGDIQYF
>TRBJ2-2|.|TRBV12-3/TRBV12-4|.
TGTGCCGGCAGTACAAGGGGGCGGGGTCGAACCGGGGAGCTGTTTTTT
CAGSTRGRGRTGELFF
>TRBJ1-1|.|TRBV20-1|few
TGCAGTGCTAGAGAAGGATTTGAAGTTGAAGCTTTCTTT
CSAREGFEVEAFF
>TRBJ1-5|.|TRBV30|.
TGTGCCTGGAGTGTAGGCAGGGGTAGCAATCAGCCCCAGCATTTT
CAWSVGRGSNQPQHF
>TRBJ2-1|TRBD2|TRBV5-1|.
TGCGCCAGCAGCTTGGAACTAGCGGGTAACAATGAGCAGTTCTTC
CASSLELAGNNEQFF
>TRBJ1-4|.|TRBV5-4|few
TGTGCCAGCAGCTTGGGGGGCCTTAATGAAAAACTGTTTTTT
CASSLGGLNEKLFF
>TRBJ1-4|TRBD1|TRBV18|few
TGTGCCAGCTCACCACCCAGGGGGATGTCAACTAATGAAAAACTGTTTTTT
CASSPPRGMSTNEKLFF
>TRBJ2-1|TRBD2|TRBV27|few
TGTGCCAGCAGTTCCCAGCGGGGGGTCCTCTACAATGAGCAGTTCTTC
CASSSQRGVLYNEQFF
>TRBJ2-3|.|TRBV28|.
TGTGCCAGCAGTTTACTGGCTGGGCTTTTGAGAACAGATACGCAGTATTTT
CASSLLAGLLRTDTQYF
>TRBJ1-5|.|TRBV6-5|many
TGTGCCAGCACCACCGGTGGACAGCCCCAGCATTTT
CASTTGGQPQHF
>TRBJ2-1|.|TRBV3-1|few
TGTGCCAGCAGCCAAGATCGCGGACGCCTCCAGTTCTTC
CASSQDRGRLQFF
>TRBJ2-2|.|TRBV20-1|many
TGCAGTGCTACCCACGGCAGCGCGAACACCGGGGAGCTGTTTTTT
CSATHGSANTGELFF
>TRBJ1-5|TRBD1|TRBV9|few
TGTGCCAGCAGCGTAGCAGGGGGAAGCAATCAGCCCCAGCATTTT
CASSVAGGSNQPQHF
>TRBJ2-2|TRBD1|TRBV24-1|.
TGTGCCACCAGTGATATGACAGGGCTAACCGGGGAGCTGTTTTTT
CATSDMTGLTGELFF
>TRBJ2-5|.|TRBV15|.
TGTGCCACCAGCAGAGACGTGGAGACCCAGTACTTC
CATSRDVETQYF
>TRBJ2-3|.|TRBV19|.
TGTGCCAGTAGTATGGAGACAGATTTCACAGATACGCAGTATTTT
CASSMETDFTDTQYF
>TRBJ2-2|.|TRBV5-6|.
TGTGCCAGCAGCTTGGGAGGGACCCTTGCCTCCGGGGAGCTGTTTTTT
CASSLGGTLASGELFF
>TRBJ2-1|.|TRBV2|few
TGTGCCAGCAGAGCAGGGATCAATGAGCAGTTCTTC
CASRAGINEQFF
>TRBJ1-2|.|TRBV5-1|many
TGCGCCAGCAGCCTGGACGTTTCCTATGGCTACACCTTC
CASSLDVSYGYTF
>TRBJ2-3|.|TRBV29-1|.
TGCAGCGTTCTCGCGGGGTTTAGCACAGATACGCAGTATTTT
CSVLAGFSTDTQYF
>TRBJ1-3|.|TRBV12-3/TRBV12-4|.
TGTGCCAGCAGTTTTCTTGAGGGGCGCAGCAAGGGAAACACCATATATTTT
CASSFLEGRSKGNTIYF
>TRBJ1-4|.|TRBV10-3|few
TGTGCCATCAGTGAATCGGGGGGTAATGAAAAACTGTTTTTT
CAISESGGNEKLFF
>TRBJ2-3|.|TRBV24-1|many
TGTGCCACCAGTGATTTGCGGTTCGGGGGCACAGATACGCAGTATTTT
CATSDLRFGGTDTQYF
>TRBJ1-4|.|TRBV7-9|.
TGTGCCAGCAGCCCCGGGACAACCGCAACTAATGAAAAACTGTTTTTT
CASSPGTTATNEKLFF
>TRBJ1-5|.|TRBV7-2|.
TGTGCCAGCAGCTTAAAGTGGGATCAGCCCCAGCATTTT
CASSLKWDQPQHF
>TRBJ2-2|TRBD1|TRBV10-3|few
TGTGCCATCAGTGTGGGACAGGGGCCCACCGGGGAGCTGTTTTTT
CAISVGQGPTGELFF
>TRBJ2-1|TRBD2|TRBV11-2|.
TGTGCCAGCAGCTCACGAACAGGAACTAGCGTAACCTACAATGAGCAGTTCTTC
CASSSRTGTSVTYNEQFF
>TRBJ2-3|.|TRBV12-5|few
TGTGCTAGTGGTTTGGTACGCCTCCCAGATACGCAGTATTTT
CASGLVRLPDTQYF
>TRBJ2-1|TRBD2|TRBV5-4|.
TGTGCCAGCAGCGGCGGGACTAGCGGGAGGGGCAACAATGAGCAGTTCTTC
CASSGGTSGRGNNEQFF
>TRBJ1-6|TRBD1|TRBV28|.
TGTGCCAGCAGACGTGGACAGGGTAATTCACCCCTCCACTTT
CASRRGQGNSPLHF
>TRBJ1-1|TRBD1|TRBV27|many
TGTGCCAGCTCCGGACAGGGAGCGATGAACACTGAAGCTTTCTTT
CASSGQGAMNTEAFF
>TRBJ2-1|.|TRBV10-3|.
TGTGCCATCAGTGAGACCTGGATTGTGGGAGAAGGAAGTGAGCAGTTCTTC
CAISETWIVGEGSEQFF
>TRBJ1-1|.|TRBV15|many
TGTGCCACCAGCAGAGGGTCCTTTGCGGGGGAAGCTTTCTTT
CATSRGSFAGEAFF
>TRBJ1-5|.|TRBV6-1|few
TGTGCCAGCAGTGAAGTTAGCTGGAGCAATCAGCCCCAGCATTTT
CASSEVSWSNQPQHF
>TRBJ1-5|.|TRBV9|.
TGTGCCAGCAGCGTAGACGCCAATCAGCCCCAGCATTTT
CASSVDANQPQHF
>TRBJ2-3|.|TRBV2|.
TGTGCCAGCAGTGAAGGGAGAATGTATTTT
CASSEGRMYF
>TRBJ1-1|.|TRBV28|few
TGTGCCAGCAGTGCCCAGGGATCGGACACTGAAGCTTTCTTT
CASSAQGSDTEAFF
>TRBJ2-6|.|TRBV9|.
TGTGCCAGCAGCGTAGGTCGTACTGGGGCCAACGTCCTGACTTTC
CASSVGRTGANVLTF
>TRBJ2-1|.|TRBV20-1|.
TGCAGTGCCCCAAGGGTTTTAGGGAGAGATGAGCAGTTCTTC
CSAPRVLGRDEQFF
>TRBJ2-2|.|TRBV9|few
TGTGCCAGCAGCGTAGGTCGCGTGGACGGGGAGCTGTTTTTT
CASSVGRVDGELFF
>TRBJ2-1|.|TRBV7-6|few
TGTGCCAGCAGCTTAGGGTCCAGCCTCTACTCCTACAATGAGCAGTTCTTC
CASSLGSSLYSYNEQFF
>TRBJ1-1|.|TRBV5-1|.
TGCGCCAGCAGCAGAATTCCGACAGATGAAGCTTTCTTT
CASSRIPTDEAFF
>TRBJ2-3|.|TRBV28|.
TGTGCCAGCCATAGTACGGGGCCGGGGATTGACTCAGATACGCAGTATTTT
CASHSTGPGIDSDTQYF
>TRBJ2-1|.|TRBV28|.
TGTGCCAGCACTCAGGCGGACAATGAGCAGTTCTTC
CASTQADNEQFF
>TRBJ2-3|.|TRBV24-1|.
TGTGCCACCAGTGATCGACACAATAGCAATCAGCCCCAGTATTTT
CATSDRHNSNQPQYF